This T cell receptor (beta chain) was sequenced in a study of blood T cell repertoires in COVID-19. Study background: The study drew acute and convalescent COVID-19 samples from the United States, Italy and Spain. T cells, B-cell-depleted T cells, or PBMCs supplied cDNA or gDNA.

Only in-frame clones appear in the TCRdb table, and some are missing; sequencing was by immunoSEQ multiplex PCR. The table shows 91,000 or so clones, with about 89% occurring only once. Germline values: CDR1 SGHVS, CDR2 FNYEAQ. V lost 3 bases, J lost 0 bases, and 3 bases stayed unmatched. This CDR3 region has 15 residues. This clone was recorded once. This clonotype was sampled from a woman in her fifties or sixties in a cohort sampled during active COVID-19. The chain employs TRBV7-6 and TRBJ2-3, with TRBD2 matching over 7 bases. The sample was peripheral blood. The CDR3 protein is CASSFSGSSTDTQYF. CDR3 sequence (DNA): TGTGCCAGCAGCTTTAGCGGGTCTAGCACAGATACGCAGTATTTT.